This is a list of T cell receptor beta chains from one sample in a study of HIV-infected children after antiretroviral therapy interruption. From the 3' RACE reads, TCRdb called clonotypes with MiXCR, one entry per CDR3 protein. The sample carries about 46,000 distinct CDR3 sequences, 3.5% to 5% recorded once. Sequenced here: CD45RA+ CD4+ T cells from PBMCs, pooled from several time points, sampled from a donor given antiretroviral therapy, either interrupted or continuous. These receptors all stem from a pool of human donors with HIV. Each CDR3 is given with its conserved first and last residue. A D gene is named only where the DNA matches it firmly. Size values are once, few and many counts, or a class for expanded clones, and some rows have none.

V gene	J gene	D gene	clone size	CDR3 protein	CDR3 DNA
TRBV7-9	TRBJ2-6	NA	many	CASSPKQGGSGANVLTF	TGTGCCAGCAGCCCAAAACAGGGAGGTTCTGGGGCCAACGTCCTGACTTTC
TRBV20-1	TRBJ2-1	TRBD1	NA	CSAGETGPYNEQFF	TGCAGTGCTGGAGAGACAGGGCCCTACAATGAGCAGTTCTTC
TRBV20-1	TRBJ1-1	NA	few	CSAREVDEAFF	TGCAGTGCTAGAGAGGTGGATGAAGCTTTCTTT
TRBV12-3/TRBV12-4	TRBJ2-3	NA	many	CASSLGLADTQYF	TGTGCCAGCAGTTTAGGTCTGGCAGATACGCAGTATTTT
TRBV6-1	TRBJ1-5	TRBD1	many	CASTGQGLSNQPQHF	TGTGCCAGCACGGGACAGGGGTTAAGCAATCAGCCCCAGCATTTT
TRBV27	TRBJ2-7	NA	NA	CASSLGQPPSYEQYF	TGTGCCAGCAGTTTAGGGCAGCCGCCCTCCTACGAGCAGTACTTC
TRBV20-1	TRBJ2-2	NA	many	CSASRPNTGELFF	TGCAGTGCTAGCAGACCGAACACCGGGGAGCTGTTTTTT
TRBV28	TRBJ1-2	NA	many	CATAGVEYGYTF	TGTGCCACCGCCGGGGTAGAGTATGGCTACACCTTC
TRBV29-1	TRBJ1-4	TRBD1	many	CSATDRGEKLFF	TGCAGCGCCACGGACAGGGGTGAAAAACTGTTTTTT
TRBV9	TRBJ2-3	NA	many	CASSVDGNYRTTDTQYF	TGTGCCAGCAGCGTAGATGGTAACTACCGCACCACAGATACGCAGTATTTT
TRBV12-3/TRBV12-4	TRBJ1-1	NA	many	CASSGTAKAFF	TGTGCCAGCAGCGGGACGGCCAAAGCTTTCTTT
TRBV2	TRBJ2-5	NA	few	CASRKSREETQYF	TGTGCCAGCAGGAAGAGCAGAGAAGAGACCCAGTACTTC
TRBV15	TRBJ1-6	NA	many	CATSSWDVNNSPLHF	TGTGCCACCAGCAGTTGGGACGTTAATAATTCACCCCTCCACTTT
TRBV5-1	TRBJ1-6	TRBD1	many	CASSTGAWTGGESYNSPLHF	TGCGCCAGCAGCACTGGGGCCTGGACAGGGGGCGAGTCCTATAATTCACCCCTCCACTTT